This T cell receptor (beta chain) was observed in a study of blood T cell repertoires in COVID-19. Participants were aged about 18 to 89 years, lived in around 22 US areas, and enrolled virtually. Participants' own reports of clinical history determined their cohort assignment. How the authors handled the data: Estimates of nucleated cell counts were drawn from the amplification of reference gene primers. Method: immunoSEQ multiplex PCR; TCRdb's copy keeps in-frame clones and lacks some. Clone size and V and J calls were adopted from that table, with D and trimming inferred from the DNA. The table shows fewer than 250,000 clones, with roughly 89% occurring only once. The CDR3 spans 14 residues. Germline values: CDR1 MNHEY, CDR2 SVGEGT. V trimming: 2 bases; J trimming: 4 bases; junction bases outside the gene matches: 4.

This TCR derives from a woman in her thirties or forties who had recovered from COVID-19. The rearrangement uses TRBV6-2 or TRBV6-3 and TRBJ1-2; TRBD1 matches 7 bases. Sequenced input: PBMCs or T cells enriched from blood (not recorded which). The CDR3 here is CASSYPGDSYGYTF. In DNA, the CDR3 is TGTGCCAGCAGTTACCCCGGGGACAGCTATGGCTACACCTTC.